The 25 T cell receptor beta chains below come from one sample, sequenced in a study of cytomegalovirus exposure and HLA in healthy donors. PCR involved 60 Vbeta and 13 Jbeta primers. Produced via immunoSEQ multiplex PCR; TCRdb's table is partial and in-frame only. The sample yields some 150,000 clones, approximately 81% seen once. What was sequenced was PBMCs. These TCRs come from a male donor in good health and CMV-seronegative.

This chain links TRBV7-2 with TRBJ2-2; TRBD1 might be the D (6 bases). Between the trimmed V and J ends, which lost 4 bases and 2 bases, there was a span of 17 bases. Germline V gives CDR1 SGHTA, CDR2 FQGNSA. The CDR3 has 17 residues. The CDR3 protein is CASSSGVATYNTGELFF. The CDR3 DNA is TGTGCCAGCAGCTCAGGGGTAGCGACGTATAACACCGGGGAGCTGTTTTTT.

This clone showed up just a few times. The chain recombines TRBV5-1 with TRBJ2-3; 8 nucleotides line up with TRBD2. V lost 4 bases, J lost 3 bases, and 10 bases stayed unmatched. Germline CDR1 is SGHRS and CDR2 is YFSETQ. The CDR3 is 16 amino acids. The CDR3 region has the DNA TGCGCCAGCAGCACACAAGCGGGAGTAGGGACAGATACGCAGTATTTT. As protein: CASSTQAGVGTDTQYF. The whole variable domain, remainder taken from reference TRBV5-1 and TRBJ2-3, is KAGVTQTPRYLIKTRGQQVTLSCSPISGHRSVSWYQQTPGQGLQFLFEYFSETQRNKGNFPGRFSGRQFSNSRSEMNVSTLELGDSALYLCASSTQAGVGTDTQYFGPGTRLTVL.

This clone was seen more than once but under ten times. The CDR3 loop is CASINMWQGVQPQHF. The CDR3 DNA is TGTGCCAGCATCAACATGTGGCAGGGGGTACAGCCCCAGCATTTT. The chain couples TRBV5-4 to TRBJ1-5; 7 nucleotides line up with TRBD1. The CDR3 spans 15 residues. V was pared by 6 bases and J by 7 bases, with 13 bases of the junction left unmatched. Per germline, CDR1 SGHNT and CDR2 YYREEE (reference sequence).

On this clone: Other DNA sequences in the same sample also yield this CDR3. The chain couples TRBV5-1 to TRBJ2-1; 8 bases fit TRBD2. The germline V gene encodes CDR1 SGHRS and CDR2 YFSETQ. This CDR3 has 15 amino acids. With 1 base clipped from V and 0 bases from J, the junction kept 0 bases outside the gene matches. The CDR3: CASSLLAGSYNEQFF. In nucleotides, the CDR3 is TGCGCCAGCAGCTTGCTAGCGGGCTCCTACAATGAGCAGTTCTTC.

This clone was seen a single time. DNA for the CDR3: TGTGCCAGCAGCTCCCGGGTCGAGCGGCCTAGCGCCTACAATGAGCAGTTCTTC. This gives the protein CASSSRVERPSAYNEQFF. The chain has TRBV13 and TRBJ2-1; D possibly corresponds to TRBD2 (6 bases). The CDR3 is 18 residues long. The V gene's germline CDR1 is PRHDT and CDR2 FYEKMQ (reference sequence). Trimming removed 4 bases at V and 2 bases at J, with 21 bases between.

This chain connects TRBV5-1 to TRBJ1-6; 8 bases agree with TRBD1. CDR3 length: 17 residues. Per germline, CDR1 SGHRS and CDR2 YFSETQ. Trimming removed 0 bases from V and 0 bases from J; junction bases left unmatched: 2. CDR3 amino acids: CASSLGTGSSYNSPLHF. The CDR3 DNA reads TGCGCCAGCAGCTTGGGGACAGGGAGCTCCTATAATTCACCCCTCCACTTT.

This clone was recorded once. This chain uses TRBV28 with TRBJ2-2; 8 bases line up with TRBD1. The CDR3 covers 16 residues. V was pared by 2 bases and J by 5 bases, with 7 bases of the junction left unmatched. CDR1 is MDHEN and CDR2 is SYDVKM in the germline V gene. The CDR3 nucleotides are TGTGCCAGCAGTTTACCCGGACAGGGAAGGACCGGGGAGCTGTTTTTT. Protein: CASSLPGQGRTGELFF. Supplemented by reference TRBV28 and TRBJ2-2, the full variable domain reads DVKVTQSSRYLVKRTGEKVFLECVQDMDHENMFWYRQDPGLGLRLIYFSYDVKMKEKGDIPEGYSVSREKKERFSLILESASTNQTSMYLCASSLPGQGRTGELFFGEGSRLTVL.

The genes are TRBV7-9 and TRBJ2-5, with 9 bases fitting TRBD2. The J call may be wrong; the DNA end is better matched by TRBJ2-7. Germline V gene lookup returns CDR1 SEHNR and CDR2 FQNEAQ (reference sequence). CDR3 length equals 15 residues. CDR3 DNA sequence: TGTGCCAGCAGCTTAGTGGGACTAGCCCCCTACGAGCAGTACTTC. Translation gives CASSLVGLAPYEQYF.

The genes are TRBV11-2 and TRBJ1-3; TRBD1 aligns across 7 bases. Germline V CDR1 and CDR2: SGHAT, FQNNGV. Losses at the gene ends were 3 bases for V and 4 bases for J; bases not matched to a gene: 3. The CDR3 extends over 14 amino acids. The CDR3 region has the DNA TGTGCCAGCAGCTTTGGACAGGCGGGAAACACCATATATTTT. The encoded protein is CASSFGQAGNTIYF.

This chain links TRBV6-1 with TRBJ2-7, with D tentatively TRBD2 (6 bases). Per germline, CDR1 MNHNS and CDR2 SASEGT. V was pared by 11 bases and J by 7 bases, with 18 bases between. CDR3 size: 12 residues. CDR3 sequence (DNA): TGTGCCGGATGGGGTTCGGGGACTGAGCAGTACTTC. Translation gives CAGWGSGTEQYF.

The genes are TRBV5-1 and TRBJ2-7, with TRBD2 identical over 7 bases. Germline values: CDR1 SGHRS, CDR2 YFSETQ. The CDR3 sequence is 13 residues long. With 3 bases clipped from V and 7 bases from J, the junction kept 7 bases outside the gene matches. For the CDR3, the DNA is TGCGCCAGCAGCTCAGAGGGAGGGTGGGAGCAGTACTTC. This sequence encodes CASSSEGGWEQYF.

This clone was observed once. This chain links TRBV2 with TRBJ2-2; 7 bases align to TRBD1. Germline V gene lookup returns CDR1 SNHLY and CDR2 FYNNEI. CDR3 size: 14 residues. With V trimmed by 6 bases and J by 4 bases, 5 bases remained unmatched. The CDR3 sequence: CASRSQGTTGELFF. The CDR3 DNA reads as TGTGCCAGCAGATCACAGGGGACCACCGGGGAGCTGTTTTTT.

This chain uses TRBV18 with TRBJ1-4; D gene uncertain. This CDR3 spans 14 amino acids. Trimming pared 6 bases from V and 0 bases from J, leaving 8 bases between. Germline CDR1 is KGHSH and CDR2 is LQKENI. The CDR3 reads CASSVTATNEKLFF. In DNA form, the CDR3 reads TGTGCCAGCTCCGTCACGGCAACTAATGAAAAACTGTTTTTT.

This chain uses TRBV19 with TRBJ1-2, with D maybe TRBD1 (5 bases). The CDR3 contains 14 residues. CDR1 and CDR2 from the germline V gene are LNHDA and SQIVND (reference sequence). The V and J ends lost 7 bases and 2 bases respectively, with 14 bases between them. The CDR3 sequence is CASTPRGENYGYTF. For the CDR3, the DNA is TGTGCCAGTACCCCGCGGGGGGAGAACTATGGCTACACCTTC.

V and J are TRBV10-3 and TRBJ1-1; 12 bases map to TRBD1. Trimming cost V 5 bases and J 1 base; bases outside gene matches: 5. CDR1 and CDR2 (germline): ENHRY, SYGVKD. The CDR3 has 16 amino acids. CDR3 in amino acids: CAISSRDRGQNTEAFF. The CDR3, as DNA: TGTGCCATCAGTAGCCGGGACAGGGGGCAGAACACTGAAGCTTTCTTT.

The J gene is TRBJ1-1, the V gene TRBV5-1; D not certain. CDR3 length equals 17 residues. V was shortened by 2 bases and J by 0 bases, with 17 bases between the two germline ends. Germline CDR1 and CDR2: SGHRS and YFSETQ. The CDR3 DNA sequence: TGCGCCAGCAGCTTCCCCTCATTCAGGAAAATGAACACTGAAGCTTTCTTT. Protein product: CASSFPSFRKMNTEAFF.

Here the CDR3 DNA reads TGTGCCAGCTCACAGCGGCGGGAAGCATATGGCTACACCTTC. Protein: CASSQRREAYGYTF. The chain combines TRBV18 with TRBJ1-2; D is uncertain. Germline values: CDR1 KGHSH, CDR2 LQKENI. This CDR3 has 14 residues. V dropped 4 bases and J dropped 5 bases, with 14 bases sitting between them.

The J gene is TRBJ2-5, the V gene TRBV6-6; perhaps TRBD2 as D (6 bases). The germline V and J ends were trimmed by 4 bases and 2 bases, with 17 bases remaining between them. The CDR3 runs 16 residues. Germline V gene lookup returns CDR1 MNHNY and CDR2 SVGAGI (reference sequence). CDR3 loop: CASSWDGRSSQETQYF. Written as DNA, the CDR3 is TGTGCCAGCAGTTGGGACGGGAGATCCTCACAAGAGACCCAGTACTTC.

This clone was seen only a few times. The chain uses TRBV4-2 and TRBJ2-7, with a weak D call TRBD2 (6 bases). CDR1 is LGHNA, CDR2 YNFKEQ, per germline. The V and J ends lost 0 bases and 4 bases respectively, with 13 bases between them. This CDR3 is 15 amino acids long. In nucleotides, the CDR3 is TGTGCCAGCAGCCAAGATCGGGGGTCCTCATACGAGCAGTACTTC. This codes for CASSQDRGSSYEQYF.

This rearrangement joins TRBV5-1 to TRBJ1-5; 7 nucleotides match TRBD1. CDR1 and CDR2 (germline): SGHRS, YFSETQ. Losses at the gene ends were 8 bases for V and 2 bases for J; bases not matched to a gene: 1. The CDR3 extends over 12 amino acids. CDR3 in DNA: TGCGCCAGAACAGGGGGCAATCAGCCCCAGCATTTT. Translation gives CARTGGNQPQHF.

In nucleotides, the CDR3 is TGTGCCAGCAGCGCCACGCCGGGGGGGATTACCGGGGAGCTGTTTTTT. Its protein is CASSATPGGITGELFF. The V gene is TRBV11-3, the J gene TRBJ2-2; 8 nucleotides agree with TRBD2. J was trimmed by 5 bases and V by 5 bases; bases with no gene match: 10. This CDR3 contains 16 residues. The V gene's germline CDR1 is SGHNT and CDR2 YENEEA.

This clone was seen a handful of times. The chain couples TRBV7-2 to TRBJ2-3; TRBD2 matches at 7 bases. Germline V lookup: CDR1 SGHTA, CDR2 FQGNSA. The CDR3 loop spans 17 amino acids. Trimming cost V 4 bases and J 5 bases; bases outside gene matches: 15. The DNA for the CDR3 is TGTGCCAGCAGCTGGACTATCTTCGGCTTAGCGGGAGATACGCAGTATTTT. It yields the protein CASSWTIFGLAGDTQYF.

CDR3 amino acids: CASSSTGTGLAEQYF. The CDR3 region has the DNA TGTGCCAGCAGCTCGACCGGGACAGGGTTGGCGGAGCAGTACTTC. This sequence joins TRBV7-8 and TRBJ2-7, with 9 bases aligning to TRBD1. CDR3 length equals 15 residues. Germline loops: CDR1 SGHVS, CDR2 FQNEAQ. Trimming at V came to 4 bases and at J to 7 bases, leaving 11 bases not matched to a gene. The variable domain in full, completed from reference TRBV7-8 and TRBJ2-7, reads GAGVSQSPRYKVAKRGQDVALRCDPISGHVSLFWYQQALGQGPEFLTYFQNEAQLDKSGLPSDRFFAERPEGSVSTLKIQRTQQEDSAVYLCASSSTGTGLAEQYFGPGTRLTVT.

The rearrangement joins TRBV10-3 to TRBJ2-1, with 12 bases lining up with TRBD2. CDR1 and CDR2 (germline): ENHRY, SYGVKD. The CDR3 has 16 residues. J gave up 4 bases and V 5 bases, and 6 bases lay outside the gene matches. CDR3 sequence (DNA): TGTGCCATCAGTACTTCTAGCGGGGGGGGTTACAATGAGCAGTTCTTC. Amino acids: CAISTSSGGGYNEQFF.

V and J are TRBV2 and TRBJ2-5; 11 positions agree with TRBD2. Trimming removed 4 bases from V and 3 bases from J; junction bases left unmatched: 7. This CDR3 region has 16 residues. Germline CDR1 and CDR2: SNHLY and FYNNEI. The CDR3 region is CASSALAGGTKETQYF. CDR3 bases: TGTGCCAGCAGTGCCCTAGCGGGGGGAACAAAAGAGACCCAGTACTTC.